This T cell receptor beta chain came from a study of shared clonotypes between healthy human individuals (dated by TCRdb to about 2020). Background on the whole study: A couple of women and a few men aged 18 to 49 years were included in the cohort. To estimate repertoire size and how much clonotypes are shared between individuals, the study performed deep sequencing of blood TCR repertoires from roughly five healthy adults. Per donor, three plates each were used for CD4 naive and CD4 memory, two for CD8 naive, and one for CD8 memory. Leukapheresis yielded between about 0.94 and 8.9 billion PBMCs per donor. To increase sequencing depth and limit assay-specific biases, different laboratories used diverse techniques to prepare libraries and sequence TCR repertoires. The study at large found these results: Estimated clonotype richness was generally larger for naive than for memory subsets. Rarefaction of sorted-subset datasets indicated incomplete sequencing despite the large sequencing depth. About 4.5% of naive CD4, approximately 3.7% of naive CD8, about 2.4% of memory CD4, and approximately 0.39% of memory CD8 clonotypes were shared across a few donors. Pairwise subsampling led to the expectation that sequencing depth would affect the degree of clonotype sharing among donors. The small number of donors limited the genetic and exposure-history diversity represented. Compared with non-shared clonotypes, the clonotypes found in all four sorted-subset donors had higher generation probabilities. Only blood was sampled, and tissue TCR repertoires likely differ from those in blood.

From a lookup of the germline V gene, CDR1 and CDR2 are MDHEN and SYDVKM. V drops 3 bases and J drops 2 bases, leaving 13 bases in between. Inclusive of the bounding cysteine and phenylalanine, the CDR3 is 15 residues long. Of the read, only the CDR3 DNA is kept; its 45 bases are in frame from base 1. Donors were healthy HIV-negative adults with no recently reported acute infections or vaccinations. Every donor was a Caucasian adult residing in Nashville, Tennessee, USA. CD4+ T cells were enriched by magnetic negative selection; naive cells were then positively selected on CD45RA, and the negative fraction formed the memory subset. Blood was obtained by leukapheresis, after which PBMCs were separated by Ficoll-Histopaque density gradient centrifugation and cryopreserved in liquid nitrogen vapor phase. Purity and quantity of every magnetically sorted T cell population were checked by analytical flow cytometry. Genomic DNA was isolated from every sorted fraction and measured by UV absorbance on a Nanodrop 2000c.

Worth noting for this clone: Its antigen is still unknown. Base qualities are not provided; no much larger clone lies one nucleotide away.

Using the deep immunoSEQ assay, TCR CDR3 regions were amplified from genomic DNA by multiplex PCR. For each cell subset, the extracted genomic DNA was distributed evenly across all wells of several immunoSEQ 96-well plates, and each plate served as one replicate. Each replicate PCR for sorted subsets received approximately 200 ng genomic DNA, equal to about 29,000 T cell genomes. The purified libraries were quantified using a Qubit 3.0 fluorometer, sized with a Bioanalyzer 2100, and then quantified again using the KAPA Library Quantification kit. A separate single-read 150-cycle Illumina NextSeq 550 flow cell was used to sequence each immunoSEQ 96-well plate. In the paper's pipeline: Because the immunoSEQ output held only junctional sequences and lacked quality scores, the filtering could not match the filtering applied to full-length reads. Sequences were annotated with PyIR, a Python wrapper for IgBLAST v1.9, and V/J genes and CDR3 were assigned using IMGT germline references. Reads were removed for weak V/J assignments (E-value above 1e-6), missing CDR3, stop codons, out-of-frame junctions, or ambiguous translated residues. A V3J clonotype was defined by an identical inferred V gene, J gene, and CDR3 amino acid sequence. The percentage overlap between two repertoires was calculated by dividing the number of shared unique clonotypes by the size of the smaller repertoire. RTK rarefaction, the Chao1 estimator, and Recon v2.1 estimates of unobserved clonotypes were used to assess repertoire richness. Generation probabilities for all TCRbeta clonotypes obtained by the gDNA method from a handful of donors were computed using OLGA. TCRdb retrieved this table from immuneACCESS and kept in-frame rearrangements only. Not all clones are present; in checked studies, unresolved V genes account for under half, and no reason is known for the remainder. D and trimming come from the DNA, and the V and J calls and clone size come from that table. A total of approximately 250,000 clones appear in this sample, 65% of them only once. The biggest ten clones account for over 8.5% of the sample.

The rearrangement joined TRBV28 to TRBJ2-5; a confident D gene designation cannot be given. The sequence came from a man between 25 and 39 years old in good health. Sequencing was performed on memory CD4+ T cells sorted from blood. Per the publication, the cell subset or site label means: CD45RA-negative fraction. The DNA is TGTGCCAGCAGTTTCATCGGGCAGGCGCAAGAGACCCAGTACTTC. It encodes CASSFIGQAQETQYF.